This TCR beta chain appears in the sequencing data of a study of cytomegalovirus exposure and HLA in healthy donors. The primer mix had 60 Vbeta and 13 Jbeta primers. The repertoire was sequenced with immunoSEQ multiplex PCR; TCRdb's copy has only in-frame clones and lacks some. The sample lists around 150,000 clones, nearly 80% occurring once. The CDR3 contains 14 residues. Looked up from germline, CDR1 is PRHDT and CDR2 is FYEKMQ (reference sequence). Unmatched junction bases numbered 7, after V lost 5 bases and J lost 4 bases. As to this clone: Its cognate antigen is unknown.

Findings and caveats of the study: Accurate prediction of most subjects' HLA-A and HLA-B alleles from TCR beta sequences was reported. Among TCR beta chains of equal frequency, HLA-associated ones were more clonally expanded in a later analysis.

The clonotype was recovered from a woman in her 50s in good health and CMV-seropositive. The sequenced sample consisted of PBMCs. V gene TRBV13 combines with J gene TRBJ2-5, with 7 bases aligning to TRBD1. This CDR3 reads CASSATGAGETQYF. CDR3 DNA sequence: TGTGCCAGCAGCGCCACAGGGGCGGGAGAGACCCAGTACTTC.